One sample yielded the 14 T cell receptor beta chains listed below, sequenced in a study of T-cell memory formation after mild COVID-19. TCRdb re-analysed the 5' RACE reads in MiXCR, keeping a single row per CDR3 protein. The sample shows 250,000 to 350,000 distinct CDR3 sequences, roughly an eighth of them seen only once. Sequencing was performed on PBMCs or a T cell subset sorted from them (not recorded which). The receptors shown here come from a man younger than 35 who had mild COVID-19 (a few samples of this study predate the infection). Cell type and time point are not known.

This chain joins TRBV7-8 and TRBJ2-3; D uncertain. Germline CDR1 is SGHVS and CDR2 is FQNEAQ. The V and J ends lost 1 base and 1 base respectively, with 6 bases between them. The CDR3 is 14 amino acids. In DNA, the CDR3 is TGTGCCAGCAGCTTAGTCATTCGCACAGATACGCAGTATTTT. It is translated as CASSLVIRTDTQYF. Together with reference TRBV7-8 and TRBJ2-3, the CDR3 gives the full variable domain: GAGVSQSPRYKVAKRGQDVALRCDPISGHVSLFWYQQALGQGPEFLTYFQNEAQLDKSGLPSDRFFAERPEGSVSTLKIQRTQQEDSAVYLCASSLVIRTDTQYFGPGTRLTVL.

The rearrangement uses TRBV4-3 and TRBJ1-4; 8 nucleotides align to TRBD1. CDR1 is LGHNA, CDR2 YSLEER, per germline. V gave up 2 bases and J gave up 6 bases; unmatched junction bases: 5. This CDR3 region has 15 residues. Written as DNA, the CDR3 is TGCGCCAGCAGCCAAATCAGGGGGCAGCATGAAAAACTGTTTTTT. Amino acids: CASSQIRGQHEKLFF.

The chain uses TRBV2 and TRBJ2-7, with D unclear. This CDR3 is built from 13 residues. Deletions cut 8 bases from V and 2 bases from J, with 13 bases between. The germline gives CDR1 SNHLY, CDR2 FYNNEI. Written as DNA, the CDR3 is TGTGCCAGCGGTTCTGTAGGGCCCTACGAGCAGTACGTC. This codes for CASGSVGPYEQYV.

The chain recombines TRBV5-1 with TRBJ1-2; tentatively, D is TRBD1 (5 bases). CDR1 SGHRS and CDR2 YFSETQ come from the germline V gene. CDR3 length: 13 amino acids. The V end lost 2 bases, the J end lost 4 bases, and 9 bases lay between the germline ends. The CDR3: CASSLVRAYGYTF. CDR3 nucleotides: TGCGCCAGCAGCTTAGTCAGGGCCTATGGCTACACCTTC.

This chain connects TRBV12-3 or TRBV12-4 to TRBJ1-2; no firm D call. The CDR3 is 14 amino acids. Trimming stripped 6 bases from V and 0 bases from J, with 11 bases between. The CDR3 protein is CASRPLRANYGYTF. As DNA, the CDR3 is TGTGCCAGCAGACCCCTCCGGGCTAACTATGGCTACACCTTC.

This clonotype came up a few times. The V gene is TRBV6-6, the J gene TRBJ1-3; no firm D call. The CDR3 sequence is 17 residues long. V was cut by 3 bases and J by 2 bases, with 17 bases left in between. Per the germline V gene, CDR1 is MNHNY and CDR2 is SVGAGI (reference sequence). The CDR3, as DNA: TGTGCCAGCAGTTATATGGGAACGACGGCCCCTGGAAACACCATATATTTT. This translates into CASSYMGTTAPGNTIYF.

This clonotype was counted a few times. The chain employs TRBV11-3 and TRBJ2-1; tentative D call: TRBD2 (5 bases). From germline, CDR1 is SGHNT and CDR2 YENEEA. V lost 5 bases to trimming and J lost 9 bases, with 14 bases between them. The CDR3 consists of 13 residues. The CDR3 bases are TGTGCCAGCAGCCAAATCAGAGAGGGTGAGCAGTTCTTC. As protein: CASSQIREGEQFF.

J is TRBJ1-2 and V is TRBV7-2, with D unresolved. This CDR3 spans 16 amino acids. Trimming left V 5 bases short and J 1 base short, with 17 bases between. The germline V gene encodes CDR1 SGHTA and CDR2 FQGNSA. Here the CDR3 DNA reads TGTGCCAGCAGCGTAGGCGGAGGAGGGCTTAACTATGGCTACACCTTC. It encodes CASSVGGGGLNYGYTF.

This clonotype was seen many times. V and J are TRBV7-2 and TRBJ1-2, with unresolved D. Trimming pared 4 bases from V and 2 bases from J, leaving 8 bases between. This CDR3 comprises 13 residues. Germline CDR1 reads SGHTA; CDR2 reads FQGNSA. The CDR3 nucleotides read TGTGCCAGCAGCTCGACGGGGAACTATGGCTACACCTTC. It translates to CASSSTGNYGYTF. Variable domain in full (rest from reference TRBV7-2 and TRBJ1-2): GAGVSQSPSNKVTEKGKDVELRCDPISGHTALYWYRQSLGQGLEFLIYFQGNSAPDKSGLPSDRFSAERTGGSVSTLTIQRTQQEDSAVYLCASSSTGNYGYTFGSGTRLTVV.

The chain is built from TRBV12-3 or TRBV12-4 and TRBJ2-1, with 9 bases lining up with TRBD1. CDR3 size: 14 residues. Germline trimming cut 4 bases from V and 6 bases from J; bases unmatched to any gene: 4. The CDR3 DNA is TGTGCCAGCAGTTACAGGGGGCGGTTCAATGAGCAGTTCTTC. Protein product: CASSYRGRFNEQFF.

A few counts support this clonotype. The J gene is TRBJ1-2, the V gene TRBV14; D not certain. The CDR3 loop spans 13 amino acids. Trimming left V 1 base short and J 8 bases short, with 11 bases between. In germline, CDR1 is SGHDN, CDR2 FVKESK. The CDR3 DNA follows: TGTGCCAGCAGCCAAGCGGTCCGAGGGGGCTACACCTTC. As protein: CASSQAVRGGYTF.

CDR3 DNA: TGTGCCAGCAGCTTAGTGGGACAGGGGAGAACTGAAGCTTTCTTT. It specifies CASSLVGQGRTEAFF. This chain connects TRBV7-9 to TRBJ1-1, with TRBD1 matching 10 bases. This CDR3 comprises 15 residues. Germline CDR1 is SEHNR and CDR2 is FQNEAQ (reference sequence). The V and J ends lost 1 base and 5 bases, in that order; junction bases with no gene match: 4.

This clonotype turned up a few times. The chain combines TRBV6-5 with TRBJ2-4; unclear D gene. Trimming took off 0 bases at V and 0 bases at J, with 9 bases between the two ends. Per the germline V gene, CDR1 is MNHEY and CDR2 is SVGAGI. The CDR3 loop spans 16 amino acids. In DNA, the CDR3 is TGTGCCAGCAGTTACTCGAGGTCTATAGCCAAAAACATTCAGTACTTC. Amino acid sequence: CASSYSRSIAKNIQYF.

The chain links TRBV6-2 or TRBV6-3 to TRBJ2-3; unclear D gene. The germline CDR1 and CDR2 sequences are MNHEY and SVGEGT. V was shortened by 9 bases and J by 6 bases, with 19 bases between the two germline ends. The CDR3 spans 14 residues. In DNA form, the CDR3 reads TGTGCCAGTCTCGAGGCCTTCCGTCCGGATACGCAGTATTTT. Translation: CASLEAFRPDTQYF.